These T cell receptor beta chains were read from a single sample in a study of response to subunit inactivated influenza vaccine. TCRdb processed the RT-PCR reads anew with MiXCR; each CDR3 protein has one entry. This table holds 500,000 to 750,000 distinct CDR3 sequences, approximately 15% found once. The material was PBMCs from blood, obtained 11 to 12 days after vaccination. These receptors were taken from a man in his fifties who received an inactivated influenza vaccine. CDR3s include the opening cysteine and the closing phenylalanine or tryptophan. The D gene is left open where the match is weak. Clone size is shown for a subset of rows, as once, few, many or a class of expanded clone.

TRBJ2-1	-	TRBD2	TRBV20-1	CSARDLGTRAYNEQFF	TGCAGTGCTAGAGATCTTGGGACTAGGGCCTACAATGAGCAGTTCTTC
TRBJ2-5	-	-	TRBV5-1	CASSLSWGQETQYF	TGCGCCAGCAGCTTGTCCTGGGGGCAAGAGACCCAGTACTTC
TRBJ2-6	few	-	TRBV5-6	CASSLLSGSGANVLTF	TGTGCCAGCAGCTTGCTATCTGGGTCCGGGGCCAACGTCCTGACTTTC
TRBJ2-3	-	TRBD1	TRBV11-2	CASSLDRGLFTDTQYF	TGTGCCAGCAGCTTAGACAGGGGGCTATTCACAGATACGCAGTATTTT
TRBJ2-7	few	-	TRBV3-1	CASSRERLGPDYEQYF	TGTGCCAGCAGCCGAGAACGACTAGGGCCAGATTACGAGCAGTACTTC
TRBJ2-2	-	-	TRBV7-3	CASSLSRLGTGELFF	TGTGCCAGCAGCTTAAGCCGGCTGGGAACCGGGGAGCTGTTTTTT
TRBJ2-7	many	-	TRBV29-1	CSVEGLGSYEQYF	TGCAGCGTTGAAGGGCTAGGCTCCTACGAGCAGTACTTC
TRBJ2-3	few	-	TRBV5-1	CASSFGGGPSTDTQYF	TGCGCCAGCAGCTTCGGAGGGGGCCCTAGCACAGATACGCAGTATTTT
TRBJ1-2	-	-	TRBV30	CAWSVTGARVYGYTF	TGTGCCTGGAGTGTAACGGGGGCGCGAGTTTATGGCTACACCTTC
TRBJ2-1	few	TRBD2	TRBV29-1	CSVSSGSSYNEQFF	TGCAGCGTGTCTAGCGGGAGCTCCTACAATGAGCAGTTCTTC
TRBJ2-4	-	-	TRBV5-6	CASSLGTTDIQYF	TGTGCCAGCAGCTTGGGGACGACGGACATTCAGTACTTC
TRBJ2-1	-	-	TRBV12-5	CASGLGRSYNEQFF	TGTGCTAGTGGTTTGGGCCGTTCCTACAATGAGCAGTTCTTC
TRBJ2-5	many	TRBD1	TRBV12-3/TRBV12-4	CASSQDRAQETQYF	TGTGCCAGCAGTCAGGACAGGGCCCAAGAGACCCAGTACTTC
TRBJ1-4	-	TRBD1	TRBV4-1	CASSQDGTGGFGKLFF	TGCGCCAGCAGCCAAGATGGGACAGGGGGATTTGGAAAACTGTTTTTT
TRBJ2-1	few	TRBD2	TRBV29-1	CSVEALAGRWGSYNEQFF	TGCAGCGTTGAGGCGCTAGCGGGAAGGTGGGGATCCTACAATGAGCAGTTCTTC
TRBJ1-1	-	-	TRBV7-8	CASSIKGVGGNTEAFF	TGTGCCAGCAGCATTAAGGGTGTCGGGGGGAACACTGAAGCTTTCTTT
TRBJ1-2	-	TRBD1	TRBV5-1	CASSSLGDSGGYTF	TGCGCCAGCAGCTCCCTCGGGGACAGTGGTGGCTACACCTTC
TRBJ2-3	few	-	TRBV5-6	CASSLGGVDTQYF	TGTGCCAGCAGCTTGGGAGGGGTAGATACGCAGTATTTT
TRBJ2-3	few	TRBD2	TRBV12-3/TRBV12-4	CASRAGLAGGPDTQYF	TGTGCCAGCAGGGCGGGTTTGGCGGGGGGGCCAGATACGCAGTATTTT
TRBJ1-4	few	-	TRBV12-3/TRBV12-4	CASSLSASILGEKLFF	TGTGCCAGCAGTTTATCCGCTAGTATCCTTGGAGAAAAACTGTTTTTT
TRBJ2-7	-	TRBD1	TRBV3-1	CASSQERRTGGYEQYF	TGTGCCAGCAGCCAAGAAAGGAGGACAGGGGGCTACGAGCAGTACTTC
TRBJ1-1	-	-	TRBV4-3	CASSQARTMNTEAFF	TGCGCCAGCAGCCAAGCGAGGACAATGAACACTGAAGCTTTCTTT
TRBJ1-2	-	-	TRBV3-1	CASSQGWGSGTF	-
TRBJ2-1	-	TRBD2	TRBV9	CASSVDPSGRTYEQFF	TGTGCCAGCAGCGTAGATCCTAGCGGGAGGACCTATGAGCAGTTCTTC
TRBJ1-2	few	-	TRBV7-2	CASSIGTGGRGYGYTF	TGTGCCAGCAGCATCGGCACGGGGGGCCGTGGCTATGGCTACACCTTC
TRBJ1-1	-	-	TRBV29-1	CSVGRLNTEAFF	TGCAGCGTTGGGAGGCTGAACACTGAAGCTTTCTTT
TRBJ1-2	few	-	TRBV5-6	CASSSTPQVSF	TGTGCCAGCAGCTCGACCCCCCAGGTCAGCTTC
TRBJ2-1	-	TRBD2	TRBV3-1	CASSPSTPTGLAGRSSYNEQFF	TGTGCCAGCAGCCCTTCGACCCCGACGGGACTAGCGGGACGGAGCTCCTACAATGAGCAGTTCTTC
TRBJ2-1	few	-	TRBV20-1	CSARVLAPEQFF	TGCAGTGCTAGAGTGCTAGCACCTGAGCAGTTCTTC
TRBJ2-5	-	-	TRBV7-2	CASSVGGTQYF	TGTGCCAGCAGCGTGGGGGGGACCCAGTACTTC
TRBJ2-7	many	TRBD1	TRBV9	CASSKGQGVYEQYF	TGTGCCAGCAGCAAGGGACAGGGAGTCTACGAGCAGTACTTC
TRBJ1-6	-	TRBD1	TRBV5-1	CASSVAGGNNSPLHF	TGCGCCAGCAGCGTAGCAGGGGGCAATAATTCACCCCTCCACTTT
TRBJ2-1	-	TRBD2	TRBV7-9	CASRDGRNYNEQFF	TGTGCCAGCCGTGACGGGAGGAACTACAATGAGCAGTTCTTC
TRBJ2-4	few	-	TRBV29-1	CSVEQDTKNIQYF	TGCAGCGTTGAACAGGACACCAAAAACATTCAGTACTTC
TRBJ2-5	-	TRBD1	TRBV3-1	CASSRRTGAETQYF	TGTGCCAGCAGCAGGCGGACAGGGGCCGAGACCCAGTACTTC
TRBJ1-1	-	TRBD1	TRBV20-1	CSADRVTEAFF	TGCAGTGCTGACAGGGTCACTGAAGCTTTCTTT
TRBJ1-2	few	TRBD1	TRBV20-1	CSARDQGQGYGGYTF	TGCAGTGCTAGAGATCAGGGACAGGGGTATGGTGGCTACACCTTC
TRBJ2-7	-	-	TRBV6-5	CASSYRTGYEQYF	TGTGCCAGCAGTTACCGTACGGGCTACGAGCAGTACTTC
TRBJ2-1	many	TRBD1	TRBV28	CASRGTGGGNEQFF	TGTGCCAGCAGAGGGACAGGGGGCGGGAATGAGCAGTTCTTC
TRBJ2-5	-	TRBD1	TRBV5-1	CASSASTGGAGETQYF	TGCGCCAGCAGCGCCTCGACAGGGGGCGCGGGAGAGACCCAGTACTTC
TRBJ1-3	many	-	TRBV18	CASSPPGAGNTIYF	TGTGCCAGCTCACCCCCAGGGGCTGGAAACACCATATATTTT
TRBJ2-5	few	TRBD2	TRBV5-1	CASTSGAGEETQYF	TGCGCCAGCACCTCTGGGGCGGGAGAAGAGACCCAGTACTTC
TRBJ2-4	few	TRBD2	TRBV20-1	CSAASGGLAKNIQYF	TGCAGTGCGGCTAGCGGGGGGTTAGCCAAAAACATTCAGTACTTC
TRBJ1-2	-	TRBD1	TRBV29-1	CSVGGTGPLVYGYTF	TGCAGCGTTGGGGGGACAGGGCCGTTGGTCTATGGCTACACCTTC
TRBJ1-1	-	-	TRBV10-3	CAISESSGVNTEAFF	TGTGCCATCAGTGAGTCTTCAGGGGTGAACACTGAAGCTTTCTTT
TRBJ1-2	-	-	TRBV6-1	CASSWDGDGYGYTF	TGTGCCAGCAGCTGGGACGGCGACGGCTATGGCTACACCTTC
TRBJ2-1	-	-	TRBV3-1	CASSSLGSYNEQFF	TGTGCCAGCAGCTCATTAGGCTCTTACAATGAGCAGTTCTTC
TRBJ1-5	-	TRBD1	TRBV29-1	CSVETLDRGDQPQHF	TGCAGCGTTGAAACCCTTGACAGGGGTGATCAGCCCCAGCATTTT
TRBJ1-1	few	-	TRBV2	CASSLARLAEAFF	TGTGCCAGCAGTCTCGCCAGGTTGGCCGAAGCTTTCTTT
TRBJ1-3	many	TRBD1	TRBV7-3	CASSSTGVGNTIYF	TGTGCCAGCAGCTCGACAGGGGTTGGAAACACCATATATTTT
TRBJ2-1	few	TRBD2	TRBV20-1	CSARRGTSSYNEQFF	TGCAGTGCTAGGCGGGGGACGAGCTCCTACAATGAGCAGTTCTTC
TRBJ2-1	-	TRBD1	TRBV4-2	CASSLRDSDNEQFF	TGTGCCAGCAGCCTTCGGGACAGTGACAATGAGCAGTTCTTC
TRBJ1-2	few	-	TRBV20-1	CSARKVSSTDYGYTF	TGCAGTGCTAGAAAAGTGAGTTCAACGGACTATGGCTACACCTTC
TRBJ2-3	-	-	TRBV6-4	CASRSSGISTDTQYF	TGTGCCAGCAGAAGTAGCGGTATTAGCACAGATACGCAGTATTTT
TRBJ1-2	few	TRBD1	TRBV6-2/TRBV6-3	CASSGGTGFYGYTF	TGTGCCAGCAGTGGGGGGACAGGATTCTATGGCTACACCTTC